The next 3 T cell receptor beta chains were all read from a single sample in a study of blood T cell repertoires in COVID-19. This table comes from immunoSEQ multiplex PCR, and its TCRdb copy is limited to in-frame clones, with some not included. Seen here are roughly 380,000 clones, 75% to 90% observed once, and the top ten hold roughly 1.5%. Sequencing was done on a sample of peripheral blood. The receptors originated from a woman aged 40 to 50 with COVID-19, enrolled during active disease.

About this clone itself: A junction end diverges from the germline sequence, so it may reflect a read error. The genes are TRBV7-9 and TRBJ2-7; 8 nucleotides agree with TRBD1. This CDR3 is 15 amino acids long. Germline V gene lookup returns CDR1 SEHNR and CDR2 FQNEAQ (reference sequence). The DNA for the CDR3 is TGTGCCAGCAGCTTCGGGGACAGGTCTTCCTCCGAGCAGTACTTC. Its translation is CASSFGDRSSSEQYF.

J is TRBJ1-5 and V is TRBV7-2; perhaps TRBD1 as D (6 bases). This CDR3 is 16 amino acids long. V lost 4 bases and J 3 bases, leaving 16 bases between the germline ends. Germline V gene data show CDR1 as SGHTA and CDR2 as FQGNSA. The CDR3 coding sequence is TGTGCCAGCAGCTACTCAGGGGCAGGAAACAATCAGCCCCAGCATTTT. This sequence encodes CASSYSGAGNNQPQHF.

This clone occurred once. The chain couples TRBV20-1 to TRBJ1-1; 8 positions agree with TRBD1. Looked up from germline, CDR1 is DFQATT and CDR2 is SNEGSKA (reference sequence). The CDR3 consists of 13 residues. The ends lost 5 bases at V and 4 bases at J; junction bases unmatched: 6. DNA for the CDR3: TGCAGTGCTGGTGACAGGGGTTTCACTGAAGCTTTCTTT. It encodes CSAGDRGFTEAFF.